This is a list of T cell receptor beta chains from one sample in a study of cytomegalovirus exposure and HLA in healthy donors. Using immunoSEQ multiplex PCR, the repertoire was profiled, and TCRdb retains in-frame clones only, with some absent. The sample lists approximately 90,000 clones; approximately 63% were seen once. Sequencing was performed on PBMCs. The receptor source for this set is a woman aged 25 to 45 in good health and CMV-seronegative. CDR3s include the opening cysteine and the closing phenylalanine or tryptophan. The D gene is left open where the match is weak. Clone size is shown for a subset of rows, as once, few, many or a class of expanded clone.

V gene	clone size	D gene	J gene	CDR3 DNA	CDR3 protein
TRBV5-6	.	TRBD1	TRBJ2-1	TGTGCCAGCAGCTTTACAGGGGTCCTGGCCTACAATGAGCAGTTCTTC	CASSFTGVLAYNEQFF
TRBV28	.	.	TRBJ1-5	TGTGCCAGCAACCCCTTGGGGGAGGGGAGCAATCAGCCCCAGCATTTT	CASNPLGEGSNQPQHF
TRBV11-2	.	.	TRBJ1-6	TGTGCCAGCAGCTTAGGCAGGGGTCGGGATTCACCCCTCCACTTT	CASSLGRGRDSPLHF
TRBV5-1	.	.	TRBJ1-3	TGCGCCAGCAGCTTGGGCAACTCCGGAAACACCATATATTTT	CASSLGNSGNTIYF
TRBV15	few	.	TRBJ2-7	TGTGCCACCAGCAGAGAACGTTGGGGGCCCTACGAGCAGTACTTC	CATSRERWGPYEQYF
TRBV6-5	few	.	TRBJ1-1	TGTGCCAGCAGTGAAGCGAGGGCAGTGAAGGCTTTCTTT	CASSEARAVKAFF
TRBV5-1	.	TRBD1	TRBJ2-3	TGCGCCAGCAGCCCGGGACAGACAGATACGCAGTATTTT	CASSPGQTDTQYF
TRBV5-4	.	TRBD2	TRBJ2-1	TGTGCCAGCAGCTTGGAACTAGCGGCCTACAATGAGCAGTTCTTC	CASSLELAAYNEQFF
TRBV6-1	few	TRBD2	TRBJ2-1	TGTGCCAGCAGTGGTAGCGGGGGGTACTACAATGAGCAGTTCTTC	CASSGSGGYYNEQFF
TRBV4-1	few	TRBD2	TRBJ2-7	TGCGCCAGCAGCCCCCGCTTCGGGGGGGGGACCTACGAGCAGTACTTC	CASSPRFGGGTYEQYF
TRBV5-1	.	TRBD1	TRBJ2-7	TGCGCCAGCAGCTGGGACAGGATTACCACCTACGAGCAGTACTTC	CASSWDRITTYEQYF
TRBV5-6	.	.	TRBJ2-4	TGTGCCAGCAGCTTGGTGGGGGGACAAAACATTCAGTACTTC	CASSLVGGQNIQYF
TRBV7-4	.	.	TRBJ2-7	TGTGCCAGCAGCAGTGCGGTGTGTATCGGTGCGGGAAGGGGAGAGCAGTACTTC	CASSSAVCIGAGRGEQYF
TRBV29-1	.	TRBD1	TRBJ1-2	TGCAGCGTTGAAATAACATCTTCCCTGGACAGGACGTGGGGCTACACCTTC	CSVEITSSLDRTWGYTF
TRBV5-1	.	TRBD1	TRBJ1-1	TGCGCCAGCAGCCAAATCCGACAGGGCCCGAACACTGAAGCTTTCTTT	CASSQIRQGPNTEAFF
TRBV2	.	TRBD1	TRBJ2-7	TGTGCCAGCACACAGGGGTCCCGCGAGCAGTACTTC	CASTQGSREQYF
TRBV27	.	TRBD1	TRBJ1-2	TGTGCCAGCAGGGGGGACAGGGCGGACTATGGCTACACCTTC	CASRGDRADYGYTF
TRBV4-1	.	.	TRBJ1-1	TGCGCCAGCAGCCAAGAGGGACTGGACACTGAAGCTTTCTTT	CASSQEGLDTEAFF
TRBV19	.	TRBD1	TRBJ2-2	TGTGCCAGTAGTATAGCTCCGGGACAGTCCGCGAACACCGGGGAGCTGTTTTTT	CASSIAPGQSANTGELFF
TRBV28	few	TRBD2	TRBJ2-3	TGTGCCAGCAGTGAAACTAGCGGGAGGGCCGGATCAGATACGCAGTATTTT	CASSETSGRAGSDTQYF
TRBV29-1	.	TRBD1	TRBJ1-4	TGCAGCGGGGGACAGAATGGAAAACTGTTTTTT	CSGGQNGKLFF
TRBV6-5	.	TRBD2	TRBJ2-7	TGTGCCAGCAGTTCGGGACTAGCGGGAGCCCACGAGCAGTACTTC	CASSSGLAGAHEQYF
TRBV27	.	TRBD1	TRBJ2-7	TGTGCCAGCAGCCTGACAGGGCACGAGCAGTACTTC	CASSLTGHEQYF
TRBV11-3	few	.	TRBJ2-5	TGTGCCAGCAGCTCGAACACAGAGTACCAAGAGACCCAGTACTTC	CASSSNTEYQETQYF
TRBV7-6	.	TRBD2	TRBJ2-1	TGTGCCAGCAGCCCGCGAGCGGGAGGGTCCTACAATGAGCAGTTCTTC	CASSPRAGGSYNEQFF
TRBV7-6	.	.	TRBJ1-5	TGTGCCAGCAGCTTAGCGGTCGGGGGGGCCAATCAGCCCCAGCATTTT	CASSLAVGGANQPQHF
TRBV12-5	.	.	TRBJ1-1	TGTGCTAGTGGTTTGGGGGGGCCTGAAGCTTTCTTT	CASGLGGPEAFF
TRBV25-1	few	TRBD1	TRBJ1-2	TGTGCCAGCAGTGTGACAGGGAGCTATGGCTACACCTTC	CASSVTGSYGYTF
TRBV13	.	.	TRBJ1-3	TGTGCCAGCAGCTTAGGGGCGGGCAGACCTGGAAACACCATATATTTT	CASSLGAGRPGNTIYF
TRBV2	.	.	TRBJ1-6	TGTGCCAGCAGGGGGCGGGAAGATAATTCACCCCTCCACTTT	CASRGREDNSPLHF
TRBV5-6	.	TRBD1	TRBJ1-1	TGTGCCAGCTGGGGGACAGGCGCCACTGAAGCTTTCTTT	CASWGTGATEAFF
TRBV12-5	.	TRBD1	TRBJ2-4	TGTGCTAGTGCCTTAGAGAAGGGACAGGGGGACTTTCGGATTCAGTACTTC	CASALEKGQGDFRIQYF
TRBV14	.	.	TRBJ2-7	TGTGCCAGCAGCCAAGAAGCAGGGAAATTCTCCTACGAGCAGTACTTC	CASSQEAGKFSYEQYF
TRBV27	once	.	TRBJ1-4	TGTGCCAGCTTCAAGTGGGGGGGGGAAAAACTGTTTTTT	CASFKWGGEKLFF
TRBV7-5	.	.	TRBJ1-2	TGTGCCAGAAGCCCAGTCCCAAGGACAGGGGGCTTTGTCTATGGCTACACCTTC	CARSPVPRTGGFVYGYTF
TRBV19	.	TRBD1	TRBJ1-5	TGTGCCAGTAGTATGGGGACAGGCAATCAGCCCCAGCATTTT	CASSMGTGNQPQHF
TRBV7-2	few	.	TRBJ1-2	TGTGCCAGCAGCTTAACACAATATGGCTACACCTTC	CASSLTQYGYTF
TRBV11-2	few	.	TRBJ1-2	TGTGCCAGCAGCTTACCCGCTGGCGGCGGTGGCTACACCTTC	CASSLPAGGGGYTF
TRBV4-1	.	.	TRBJ2-1	TGCGCCAGCAGCCAAGATCCGCTAGCGATCTACAATGAGCAGTTCTTC	CASSQDPLAIYNEQFF
TRBV28	.	.	TRBJ2-3	TGTGCCAGCAGCCAAGGGGTTGAAGATACGCAGTATTTT	CASSQGVEDTQYF
TRBV19	.	.	TRBJ1-1	TGTGCCAGTAGTAACAGGAACACTGAAGCTTTCTTT	CASSNRNTEAFF
TRBV10-1	.	.	TRBJ1-1	TGCGCCAGCAGTGAGCTTCCTGGACTGATGAACACTGAAGCTTTCTTT	CASSELPGLMNTEAFF
TRBV9	.	.	TRBJ2-3	TGTGCCAGCAGCCCATTCAGCACAGATACGCAGTATTTT	CASSPFSTDTQYF
TRBV6-6	few	TRBD1	TRBJ2-3	TGTGCCAGCAGTTATCCCGGACAGGGAGAAAATACGCAGTATTTT	CASSYPGQGENTQYF
TRBV9	.	.	TRBJ1-1	TGTGCCAGCAGCGTAGAGTTCAGCCGGGAGCGAGCTTTCTTT	CASSVEFSRERAFF
TRBV5-1	once	.	TRBJ2-7	TGCGCCAGCAGCTTGGGAGGCAGCTTAGCCTACGAGCAGTACTTC	CASSLGGSLAYEQYF